A selection of T cell receptor beta chains follows, all from one sample in a study of blood T cell repertoires in COVID-19. Only in-frame clones appear in the TCRdb table, and some are missing; sequencing was by immunoSEQ multiplex PCR. The data contain about 38,000 clones, around four fifths of them singletons. Sequencing input: peripheral blood. The receptors come from a man aged 45-65 years with active COVID-19. The CDR3 runs from the conserved cysteine through the conserved F or W. The D gene is left open where the match is weak. Size values are once, few and many counts, or a class for expanded clones, and some rows have none.

j_call d_call v_call clone_size cdr3_nt cdr3_aa
TRBJ1-2 TRBD1 TRBV5-1 - TGCGCCGGCAGCTCGCGCCCCCGACCGGACAGGGGGCATGGCTACACCTTC CAGSSRPRPDRGHGYTF
TRBJ2-3 TRBD2 TRBV5-1 few TGCGCCAGCAGCTTGGATGTTGCGGGGGTCCGCACAGATACGCAGTATTTT CASSLDVAGVRTDTQYF
TRBJ2-3 TRBD2 TRBV19 - TGTGCCAGTAGTATAGAAGCGGGGGGCCTCATTGCGACGCAGTATTTT CASSIEAGGLIATQYF
TRBJ1-3 TRBD1 TRBV29-1 - TGCAGCGTCGGACAGGACGGAAACACCATATATTTT CSVGQDGNTIYF
TRBJ2-5 TRBD2 TRBV28 - TGTGCCAGCAGACCTAGCGGGGGGGCCCAAGAGACCCAGTACTTC CASRPSGGAQETQYF
TRBJ1-4 TRBD1 TRBV4-3 few TGCGCCACCAGTCTGGGGACAGGGGGCGAAAAACTGTTTTTT CATSLGTGGEKLFF
TRBJ2-7 - TRBV5-1 - TGCGCCAGCAGCTTGAGGTCAGGGCCCTACGAGCAGTACTTC CASSLRSGPYEQYF
TRBJ2-3 TRBD2 TRBV2 - TGTGCCACCACACCCCGGGGGGGCACAGATACGCAGTATTTT CATTPRGGTDTQYF
TRBJ1-5 TRBD1 TRBV7-7 - TGTGCCAGCAGCTCCTGGCAGGGGGCTAGATTGGAGCCCCAGCATTTT CASSSWQGARLEPQHF
TRBJ2-1 - TRBV2 - TGTGCCAGCAGTGATAGGAGGGGTCATAATAACAATGAGCAGTTCTTC CASSDRRGHNNNEQFF
TRBJ2-1 - TRBV6-5 - TGTGCCAGCATGGGAGTTAAGTCTTCTGTCAATGAGCAGTTCTTC CASMGVKSSVNEQFF
TRBJ1-5 - TRBV6-5 - TGTGCCAGCGCCTGGGGCCCAGGGCCCCAGCATTTT CASAWGPGPQHF
TRBJ2-5 - TRBV7-9 - TGTGCCAGCAGCCCGGGACACCACCAAGAGACCCAGTACTTC CASSPGHHQETQYF
TRBJ2-1 TRBD2 TRBV27 - TGTGCCAGCAGTCCCGGGACTAGCGGGGGGTACAATGAGCAGTTCTTC CASSPGTSGGYNEQFF
TRBJ1-4 TRBD1 TRBV9 - TGTGCCAGCAGCGTAGGGACAGGGAATAATGAAAAACTGTTTTTT CASSVGTGNNEKLFF
TRBJ2-5 TRBD1 TRBV12-3/TRBV12-4 - TGTGCCAGCAGCCTTACAGGGGAAGAGACCCAGTACTTC CASSLTGEETQYF
TRBJ1-2 - TRBV28 - TGTGCCAGCAGTCATTACTATGGCTACACCTTC CASSHYYGYTF
TRBJ1-5 TRBD1 TRBV19 - TGTGCCAGTAGTATAGACCTTGCCCGGGACAGGGCATTTCAGCCCCAGCATTTT CASSIDLARDRAFQPQHF
TRBJ2-5 TRBD1 TRBV9 - TGTGCCAGCAGCATACGACAGGGCTGGGAAGAGACCCAGTACTTC CASSIRQGWEETQYF
TRBJ2-2 TRBD1 TRBV28 - TGTGCCAGCAGTCCACACGGACAGGGCACCGGGGAGCTGTTTTTT CASSPHGQGTGELFF
TRBJ1-5 - TRBV7-8 - TGTGCCAGCTGCCCCGGCTCGACAGGAGATTATAGCAATCAGCCCCAGCATTTT CASCPGSTGDYSNQPQHF
TRBJ2-1 TRBD2 TRBV10-1 - TGCGCCAGCAGTGAGTCGAGCGGGGGGGCCTACAATGAGCAGTTCTTC CASSESSGGAYNEQFF
TRBJ2-7 TRBD1 TRBV7-7 - TGTGCCAGCAGCCAGGGACAGGGGGCTGGGGAGCAGTACTTC CASSQGQGAGEQYF
TRBJ2-3 TRBD2 TRBV10-2 - TGCGCCAGCACTCAAGCGGGGCAGGTAGGAGATACGCAGTATTTT CASTQAGQVGDTQYF
TRBJ2-7 TRBD2 TRBV19 - TGTGCCAGTGCCTTGTCCGGGGAGGGATACGAGCAGTACTTC CASALSGEGYEQYF
TRBJ1-2 - TRBV3-1/TRBV3-2 - TGTGCCAGCAGCCAAGTTAGAAGTAGTGGCTACACCTTC CASSQVRSSGYTF
TRBJ2-1 TRBD2 TRBV27 - TGTGCCAGCAGTTTAACTAGCGGGGGAGCGTACAATGAGCAGTTCTTC CASSLTSGGAYNEQFF
TRBJ1-4 TRBD1 TRBV14 - TGTGCCAGCAGCCAAGAGGGAAGGACAGGGTCACTCTTGGGAAAACTGTTTTTT CASSQEGRTGSLLGKLFF